This T cell receptor beta chain was retrieved from a study of T cells after yellow fever vaccination. V dropped 6 bases and J dropped 1; count of bases not matched to a gene: 13. The CDR3 runs 17 residues. The germline CDR1 and CDR2 sequences are SGHDT and YYEEEE. TCRdb redid the calling of the 5' RACE reads with MiXCR, one entry per CDR3 protein. The sample holds 80,000 to 100,000 distinct CDR3 sequences, over 8% seen once. Here the sequenced sample was CD8+ T cells not binding an NS4B(214-222) dextramer, sorted from PBMCs, taken around 15 days after the first yellow fever vaccination. This clonotype originated in a man aged 18 to 29 who received the YFV17D yellow fever vaccine. The gene calls are TRBV5-6 and TRBJ1-5; 7 bases match TRBD1. This chain's CDR3 is CASTIVQGKASNQPQHF. For the CDR3, the DNA is TGTGCCAGCACCATAGTACAGGGGAAAGCGAGCAATCAGCCCCAGCATTTT.